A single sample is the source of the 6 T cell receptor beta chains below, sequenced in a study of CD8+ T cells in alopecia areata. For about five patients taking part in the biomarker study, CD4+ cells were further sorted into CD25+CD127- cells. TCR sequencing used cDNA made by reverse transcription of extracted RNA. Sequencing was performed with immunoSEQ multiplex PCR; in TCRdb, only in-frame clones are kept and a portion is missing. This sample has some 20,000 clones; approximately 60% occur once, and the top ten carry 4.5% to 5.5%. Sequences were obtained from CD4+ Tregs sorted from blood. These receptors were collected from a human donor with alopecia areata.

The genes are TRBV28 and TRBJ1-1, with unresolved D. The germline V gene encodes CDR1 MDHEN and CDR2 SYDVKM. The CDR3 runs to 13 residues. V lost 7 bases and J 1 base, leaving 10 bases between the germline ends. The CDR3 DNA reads TGTGCCAGCATAGGAGAAGAGAACACTGAAGCTTTCTTT. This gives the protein CASIGEENTEAFF.

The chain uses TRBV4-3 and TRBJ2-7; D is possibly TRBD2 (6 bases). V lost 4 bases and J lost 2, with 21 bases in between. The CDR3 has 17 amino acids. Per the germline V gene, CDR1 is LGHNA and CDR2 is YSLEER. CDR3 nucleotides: TGCGCCAGCAGCCGAGACCACATAGCGGCTAAAACCTACGAGCAGTACTTC. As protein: CASSRDHIAAKTYEQYF.

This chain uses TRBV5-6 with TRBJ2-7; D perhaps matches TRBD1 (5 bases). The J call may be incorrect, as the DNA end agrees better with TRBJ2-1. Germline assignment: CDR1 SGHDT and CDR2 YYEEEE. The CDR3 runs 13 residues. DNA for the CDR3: TGTGCCAGCAGCTTGGTCAGGGTTGATGAGCAGTTCTTC. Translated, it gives CASSLVRVDEQFF.

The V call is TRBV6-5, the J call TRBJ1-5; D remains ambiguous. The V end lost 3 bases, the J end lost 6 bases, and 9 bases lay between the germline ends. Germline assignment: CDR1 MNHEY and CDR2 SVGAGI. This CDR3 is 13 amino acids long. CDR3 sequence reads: CASSYFLGQPQHF. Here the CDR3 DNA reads TGTGCCAGCAGTTATTTTTTAGGTCAGCCCCAGCATTTT.

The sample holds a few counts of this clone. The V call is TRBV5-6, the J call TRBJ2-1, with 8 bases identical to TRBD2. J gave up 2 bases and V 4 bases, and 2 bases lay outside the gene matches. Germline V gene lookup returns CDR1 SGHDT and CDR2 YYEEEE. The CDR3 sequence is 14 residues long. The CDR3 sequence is CASSSGGPYNEQFF. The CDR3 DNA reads TGTGCCAGCAGCAGCGGGGGCCCCTACAATGAGCAGTTCTTC.

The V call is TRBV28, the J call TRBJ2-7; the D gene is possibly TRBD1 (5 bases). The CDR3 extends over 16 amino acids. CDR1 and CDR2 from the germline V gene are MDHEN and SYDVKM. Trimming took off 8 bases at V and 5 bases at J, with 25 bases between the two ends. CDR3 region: CASLRTLGDWRHEQYF. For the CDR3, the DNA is TGTGCCAGCTTACGGACATTGGGCGATTGGAGACACGAGCAGTACTTC.